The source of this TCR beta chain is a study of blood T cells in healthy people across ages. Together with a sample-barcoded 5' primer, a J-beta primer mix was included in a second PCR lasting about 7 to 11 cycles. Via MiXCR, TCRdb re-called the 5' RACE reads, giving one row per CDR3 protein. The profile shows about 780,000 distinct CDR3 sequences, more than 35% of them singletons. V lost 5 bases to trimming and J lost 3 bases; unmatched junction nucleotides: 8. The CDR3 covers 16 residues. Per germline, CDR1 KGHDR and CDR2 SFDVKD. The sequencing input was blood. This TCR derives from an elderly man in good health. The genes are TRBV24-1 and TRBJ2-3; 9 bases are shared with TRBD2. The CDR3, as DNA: TGTGCCACCAGTGCGACCCCGGGACTAGCTACAGATACGCAGTATTTT. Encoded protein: CATSATPGLATDTQYF.